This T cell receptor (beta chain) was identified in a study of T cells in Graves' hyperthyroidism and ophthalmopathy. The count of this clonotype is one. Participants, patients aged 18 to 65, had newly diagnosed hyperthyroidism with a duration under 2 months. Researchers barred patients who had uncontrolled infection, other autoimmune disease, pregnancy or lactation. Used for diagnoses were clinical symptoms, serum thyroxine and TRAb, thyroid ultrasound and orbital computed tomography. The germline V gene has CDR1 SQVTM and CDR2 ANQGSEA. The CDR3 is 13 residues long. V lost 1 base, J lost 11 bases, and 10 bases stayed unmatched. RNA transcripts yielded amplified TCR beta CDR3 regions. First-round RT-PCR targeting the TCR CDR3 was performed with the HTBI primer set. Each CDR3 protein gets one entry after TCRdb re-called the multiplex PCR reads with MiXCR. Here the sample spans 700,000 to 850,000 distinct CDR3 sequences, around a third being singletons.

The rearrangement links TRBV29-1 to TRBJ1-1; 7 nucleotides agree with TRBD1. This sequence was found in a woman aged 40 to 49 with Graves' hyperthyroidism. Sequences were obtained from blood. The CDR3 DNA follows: TGCAGCGTTGAAGTCGACAGGGAGGTCCTGGCTTTCTTT. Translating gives CSVEVDREVLAFF.